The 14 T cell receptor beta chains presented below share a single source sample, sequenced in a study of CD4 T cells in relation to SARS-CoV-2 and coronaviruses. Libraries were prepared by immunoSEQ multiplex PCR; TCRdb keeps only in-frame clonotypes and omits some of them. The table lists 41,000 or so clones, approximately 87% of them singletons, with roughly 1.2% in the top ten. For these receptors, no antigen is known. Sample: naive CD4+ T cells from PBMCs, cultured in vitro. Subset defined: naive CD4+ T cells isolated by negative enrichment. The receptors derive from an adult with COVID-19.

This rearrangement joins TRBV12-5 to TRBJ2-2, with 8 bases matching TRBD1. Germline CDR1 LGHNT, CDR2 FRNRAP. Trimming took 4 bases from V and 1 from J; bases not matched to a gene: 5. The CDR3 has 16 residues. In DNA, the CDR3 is TGTGCTAGTGGTTGGGCCGGGACAGGGAACACCGGGGAGCTGTTTTTT. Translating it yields CASGWAGTGNTGELFF.

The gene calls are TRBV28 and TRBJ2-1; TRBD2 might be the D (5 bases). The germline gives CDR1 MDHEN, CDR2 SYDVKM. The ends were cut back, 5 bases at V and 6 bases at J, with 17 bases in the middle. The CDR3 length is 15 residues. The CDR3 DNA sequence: TGTGCCAGCAGTCCGACTAAACCCGCTTCCAATGAGCAGTTCTTC. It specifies CASSPTKPASNEQFF.

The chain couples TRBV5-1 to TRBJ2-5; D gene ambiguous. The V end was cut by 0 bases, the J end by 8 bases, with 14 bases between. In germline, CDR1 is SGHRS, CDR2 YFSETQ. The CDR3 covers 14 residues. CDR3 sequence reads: CASSLGGTSDTQYF. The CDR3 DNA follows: TGCGCCAGCAGCTTGGGTGGTACTTCGGATACCCAGTACTTC.

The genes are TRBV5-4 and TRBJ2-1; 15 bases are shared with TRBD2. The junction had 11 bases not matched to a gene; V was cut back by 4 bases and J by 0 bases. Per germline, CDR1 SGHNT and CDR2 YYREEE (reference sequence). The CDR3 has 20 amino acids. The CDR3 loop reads CASSGAPGTSGGSSYNEQFF. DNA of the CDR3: TGTGCCAGCAGCGGAGCCCCCGGGACTAGCGGGGGGAGCTCCTACAATGAGCAGTTCTTC.

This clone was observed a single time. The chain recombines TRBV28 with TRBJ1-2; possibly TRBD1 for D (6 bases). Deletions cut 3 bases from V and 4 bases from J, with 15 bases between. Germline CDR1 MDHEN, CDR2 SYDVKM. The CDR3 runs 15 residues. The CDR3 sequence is CASSFSGRGPYGYTF. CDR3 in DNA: TGTGCCAGCAGTTTTTCGGGCAGGGGACCCTATGGCTACACCTTC.

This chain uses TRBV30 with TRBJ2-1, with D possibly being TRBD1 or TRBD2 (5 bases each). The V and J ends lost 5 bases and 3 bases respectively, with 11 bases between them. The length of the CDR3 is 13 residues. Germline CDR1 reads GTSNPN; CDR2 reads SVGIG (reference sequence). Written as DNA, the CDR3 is TGTGCCTGGCGGGGCGGAAACTACAATGAGCAGTTCTTC. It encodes CAWRGGNYNEQFF.

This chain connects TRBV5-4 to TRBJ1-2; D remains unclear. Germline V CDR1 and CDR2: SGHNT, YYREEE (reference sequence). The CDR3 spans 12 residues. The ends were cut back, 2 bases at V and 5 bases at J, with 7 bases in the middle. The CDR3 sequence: CASSLQAYGYTF. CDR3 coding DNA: TGTGCCAGCAGCTTACAAGCGTATGGCTACACCTTC.

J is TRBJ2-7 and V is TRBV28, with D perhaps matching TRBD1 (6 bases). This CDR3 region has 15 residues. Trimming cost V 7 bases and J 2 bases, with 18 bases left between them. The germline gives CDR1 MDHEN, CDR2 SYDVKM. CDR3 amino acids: CASTPFVGTPYEQYF. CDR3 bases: TGTGCCAGCACCCCATTTGTTGGGACACCCTACGAGCAGTACTTC.

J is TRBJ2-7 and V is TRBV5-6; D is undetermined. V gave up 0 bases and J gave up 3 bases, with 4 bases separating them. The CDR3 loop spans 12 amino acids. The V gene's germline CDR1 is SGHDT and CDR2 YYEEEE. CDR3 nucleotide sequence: TGTGCCAGCAGCTTGGGAGGCTACGAGCAGTACTTC. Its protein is CASSLGGYEQYF. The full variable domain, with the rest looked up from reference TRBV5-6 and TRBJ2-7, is DAGVTQSPTHLIKTRGQQVTLRCSPKSGHDTVSWYQQALGQGPQFIFQYYEEEERQRGNFPDRFSGHQFPNYSSELNVNALLLGDSALYLCASSLGGYEQYFGPGTRLTVT.

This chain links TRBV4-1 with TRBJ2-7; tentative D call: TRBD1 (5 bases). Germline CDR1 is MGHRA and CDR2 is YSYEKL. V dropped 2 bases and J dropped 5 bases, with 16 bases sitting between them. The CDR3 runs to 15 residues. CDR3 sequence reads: CASSQFTQGGHEQYF. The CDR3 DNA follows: TGCGCCAGCAGCCAATTTACCCAGGGCGGTCACGAGCAGTACTTC.

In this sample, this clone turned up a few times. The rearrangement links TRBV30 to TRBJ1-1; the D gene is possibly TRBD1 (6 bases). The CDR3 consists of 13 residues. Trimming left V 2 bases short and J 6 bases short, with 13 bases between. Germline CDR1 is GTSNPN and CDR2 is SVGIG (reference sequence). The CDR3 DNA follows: TGTGCCTGGAGTCGGACAGTTGGCGCTGAAGCTTTCTTT. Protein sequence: CAWSRTVGAEAFF.

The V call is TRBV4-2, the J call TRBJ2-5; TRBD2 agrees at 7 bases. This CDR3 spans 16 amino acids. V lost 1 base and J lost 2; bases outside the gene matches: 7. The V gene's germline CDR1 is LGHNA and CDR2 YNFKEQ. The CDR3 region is CASSQGLAVNQETQYF. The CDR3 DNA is TGTGCCAGCAGCCAAGGGCTAGCGGTAAATCAAGAGACCCAGTACTTC.

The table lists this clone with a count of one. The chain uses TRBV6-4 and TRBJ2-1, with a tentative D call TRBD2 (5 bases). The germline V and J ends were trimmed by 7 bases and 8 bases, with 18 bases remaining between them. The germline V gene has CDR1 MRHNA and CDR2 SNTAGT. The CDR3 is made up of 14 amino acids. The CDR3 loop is CASNEGGDRDEQFF. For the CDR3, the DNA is TGTGCCAGCAACGAGGGTGGGGATCGGGATGAGCAGTTCTTC.

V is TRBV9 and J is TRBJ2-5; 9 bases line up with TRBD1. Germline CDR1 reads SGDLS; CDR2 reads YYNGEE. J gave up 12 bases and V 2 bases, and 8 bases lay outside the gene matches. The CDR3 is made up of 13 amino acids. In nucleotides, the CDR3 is TGTGCCAGCAGCGTGGAAACAGGGGGCAAAGAGTACTTC. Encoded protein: CASSVETGGKEYF.